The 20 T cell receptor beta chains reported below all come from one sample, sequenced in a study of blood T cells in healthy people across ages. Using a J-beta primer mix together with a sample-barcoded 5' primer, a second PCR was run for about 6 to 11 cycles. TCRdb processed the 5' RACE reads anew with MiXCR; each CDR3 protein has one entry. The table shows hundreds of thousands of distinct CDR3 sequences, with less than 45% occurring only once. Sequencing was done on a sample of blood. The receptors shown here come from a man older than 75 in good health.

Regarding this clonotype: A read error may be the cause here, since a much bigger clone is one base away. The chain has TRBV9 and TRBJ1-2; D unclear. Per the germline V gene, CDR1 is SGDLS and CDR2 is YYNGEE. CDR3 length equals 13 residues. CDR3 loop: CTSSVEGRRGYTF. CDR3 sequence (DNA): TGTACCAGCAGCGTAGAAGGCAGGCGGGGCTACACCTTC.

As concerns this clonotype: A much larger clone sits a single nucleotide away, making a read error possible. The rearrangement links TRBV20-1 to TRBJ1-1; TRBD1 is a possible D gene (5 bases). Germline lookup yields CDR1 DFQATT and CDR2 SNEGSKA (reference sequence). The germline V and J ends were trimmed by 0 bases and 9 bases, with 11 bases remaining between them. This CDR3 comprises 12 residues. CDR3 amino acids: CSARELTDKAFF. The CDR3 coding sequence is TGCAGTGCTAGAGAGTTGACAGACAAAGCTTTCTTT.

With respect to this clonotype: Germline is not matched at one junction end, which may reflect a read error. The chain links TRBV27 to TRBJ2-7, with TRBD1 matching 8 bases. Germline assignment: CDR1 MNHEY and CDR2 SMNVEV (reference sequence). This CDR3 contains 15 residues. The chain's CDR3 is CASGLRQGSHYEQYF. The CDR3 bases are TGTGCCAGCGGTTTACGACAGGGGTCCCACTACGAGCAGTACTTC.

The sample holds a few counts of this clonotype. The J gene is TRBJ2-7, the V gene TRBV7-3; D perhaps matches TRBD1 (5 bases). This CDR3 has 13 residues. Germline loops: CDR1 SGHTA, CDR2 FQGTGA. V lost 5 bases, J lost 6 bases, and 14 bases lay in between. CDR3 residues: CASSPAVGREQYF. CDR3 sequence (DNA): TGTGCCAGCAGCCCGGCGGTGGGGCGCGAGCAGTACTTC.

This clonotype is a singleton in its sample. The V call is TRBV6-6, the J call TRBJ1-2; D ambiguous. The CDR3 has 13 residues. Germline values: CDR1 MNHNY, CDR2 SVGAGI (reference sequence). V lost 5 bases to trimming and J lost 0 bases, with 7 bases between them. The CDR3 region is CASSDAPNYGYTF. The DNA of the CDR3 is TGTGCCAGCAGTGACGCACCTAACTATGGCTACACCTTC.

The CDR3 sequence is CASSTNEKLFF. For the CDR3, the DNA is TGTGCCAGCAGTACTAATGAAAAACTGTTTTTT. The chain combines TRBV6-2 or TRBV6-3 with TRBJ1-4; D unclear. The V end lost 5 bases, the J end lost 2 bases, and 0 bases lay between the germline ends. This CDR3 is built from 11 residues. The germline gives CDR1 MNHEY, CDR2 SVGEGT.

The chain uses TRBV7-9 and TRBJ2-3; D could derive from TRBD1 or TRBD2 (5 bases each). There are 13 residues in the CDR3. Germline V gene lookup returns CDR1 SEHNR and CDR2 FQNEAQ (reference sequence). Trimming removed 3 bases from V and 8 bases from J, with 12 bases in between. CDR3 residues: CASSFWQRGTQYF. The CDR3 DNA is TGTGCCAGCAGCTTCTGGCAGAGGGGTACGCAGTATTTT. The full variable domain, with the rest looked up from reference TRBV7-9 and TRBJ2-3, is DTGVSQNPRHKITKRGQNVTFRCDPISEHNRLYWYRQTLGQGPEFLTYFQNEAQLEKSRLLSDRFSAERPKGSFSTLEIQRTEQGDSAMYLCASSFWQRGTQYFGPGTRLTVL.

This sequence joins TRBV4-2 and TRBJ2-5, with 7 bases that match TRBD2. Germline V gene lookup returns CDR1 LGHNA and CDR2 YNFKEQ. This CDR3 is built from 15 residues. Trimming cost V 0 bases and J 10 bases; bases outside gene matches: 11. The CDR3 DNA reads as TGTGCCAGCAGCCAAGACGTCGACGGGGGGAGTAACCAGTACTTC. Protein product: CASSQDVDGGSNQYF.

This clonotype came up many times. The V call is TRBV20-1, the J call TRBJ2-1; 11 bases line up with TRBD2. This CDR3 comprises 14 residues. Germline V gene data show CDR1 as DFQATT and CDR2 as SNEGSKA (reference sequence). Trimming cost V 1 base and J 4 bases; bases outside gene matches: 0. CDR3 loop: CSARGLAGYNEQFF. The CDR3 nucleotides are TGCAGTGCTAGAGGACTAGCGGGATACAATGAGCAGTTCTTC.

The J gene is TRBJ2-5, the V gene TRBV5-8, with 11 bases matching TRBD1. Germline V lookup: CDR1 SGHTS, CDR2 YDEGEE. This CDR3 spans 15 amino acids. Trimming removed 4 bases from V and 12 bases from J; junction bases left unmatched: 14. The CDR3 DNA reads TGTGCCAGCAGCATCTACCGCCGGACAGGGGGCTCTAAGTACTTC. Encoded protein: CASSIYRRTGGSKYF. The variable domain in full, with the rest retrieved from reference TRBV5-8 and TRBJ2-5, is EAGVTQSPTHLIKTRGQQATLRCSPISGHTSVYWYQQALGLGLQFLLWYDEGEERNRGNFPPRFSGRQFPNYSSELNVNALELEDSALYLCASSIYRRTGGSKYFGPGTRLLVL.

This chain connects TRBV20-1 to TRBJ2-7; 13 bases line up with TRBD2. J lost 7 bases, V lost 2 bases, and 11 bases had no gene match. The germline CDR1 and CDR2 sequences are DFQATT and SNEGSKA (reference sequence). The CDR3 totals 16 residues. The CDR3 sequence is CSARYGGLAGPNEQYF. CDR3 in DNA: TGCAGTGCTAGATATGGGGGACTAGCGGGACCTAATGAGCAGTACTTC.

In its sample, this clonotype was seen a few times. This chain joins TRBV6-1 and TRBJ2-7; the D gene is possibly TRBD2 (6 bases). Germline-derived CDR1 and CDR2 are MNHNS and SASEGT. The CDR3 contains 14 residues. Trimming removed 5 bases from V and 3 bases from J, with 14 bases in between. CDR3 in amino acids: CASSRDGSNYEQYF. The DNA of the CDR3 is TGTGCCAGCAGTCGGGACGGGAGCAACTACGAGCAGTACTTC.

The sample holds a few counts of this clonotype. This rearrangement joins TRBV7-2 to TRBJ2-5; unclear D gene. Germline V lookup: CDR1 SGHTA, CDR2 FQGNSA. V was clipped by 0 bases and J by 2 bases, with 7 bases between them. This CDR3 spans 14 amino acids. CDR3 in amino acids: CASSLAALQETQYF. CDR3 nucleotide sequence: TGTGCCAGCAGCTTAGCGGCTCTACAAGAGACCCAGTACTTC.

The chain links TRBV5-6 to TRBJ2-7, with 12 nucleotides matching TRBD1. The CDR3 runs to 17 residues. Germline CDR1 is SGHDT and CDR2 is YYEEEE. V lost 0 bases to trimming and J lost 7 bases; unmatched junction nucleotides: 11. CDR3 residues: CASSLEGGQGAHNEQYF. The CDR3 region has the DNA TGTGCCAGCAGCTTGGAAGGGGGACAGGGGGCCCACAATGAGCAGTACTTC.

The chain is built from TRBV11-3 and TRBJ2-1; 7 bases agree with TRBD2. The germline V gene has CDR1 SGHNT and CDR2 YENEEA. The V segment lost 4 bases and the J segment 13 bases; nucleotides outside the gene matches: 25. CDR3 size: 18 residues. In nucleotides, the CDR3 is TGTGCCAGCAGCTACCGGGGGGTTAGTCTACAATGGGACGAGGAACAGTTCTTC. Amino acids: CASSYRGVSLQWDEEQFF.

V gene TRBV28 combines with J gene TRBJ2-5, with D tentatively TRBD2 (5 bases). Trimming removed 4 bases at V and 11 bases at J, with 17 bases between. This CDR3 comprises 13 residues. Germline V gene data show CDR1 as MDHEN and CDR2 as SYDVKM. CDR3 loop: CASSYRETDEQYF. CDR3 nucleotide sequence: TGTGCCAGCAGTTACCGGGAAACCGATGAGCAGTACTTC.

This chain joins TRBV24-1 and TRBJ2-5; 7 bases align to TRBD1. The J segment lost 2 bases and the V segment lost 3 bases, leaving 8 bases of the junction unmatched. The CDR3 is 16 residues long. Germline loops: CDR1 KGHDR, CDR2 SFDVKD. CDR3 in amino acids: CATSDPTGTEQETQYF. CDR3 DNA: TGTGCCACCAGTGATCCGACCGGGACAGAACAAGAGACCCAGTACTTC.

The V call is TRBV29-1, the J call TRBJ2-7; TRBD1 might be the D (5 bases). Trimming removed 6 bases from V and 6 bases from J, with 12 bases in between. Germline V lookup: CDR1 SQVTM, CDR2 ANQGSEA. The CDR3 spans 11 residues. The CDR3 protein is CSVAQRGEQYF. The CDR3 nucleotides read TGCAGCGTCGCCCAAAGGGGCGAGCAGTACTTC.

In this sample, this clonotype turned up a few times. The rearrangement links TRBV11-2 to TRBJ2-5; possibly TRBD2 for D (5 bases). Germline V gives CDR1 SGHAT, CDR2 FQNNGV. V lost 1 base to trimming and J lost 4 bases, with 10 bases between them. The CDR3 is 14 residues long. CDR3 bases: TGTGCCAGCAGCTTAGTTATGCGGGTAGAGACCCAGTACTTC. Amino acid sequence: CASSLVMRVETQYF.

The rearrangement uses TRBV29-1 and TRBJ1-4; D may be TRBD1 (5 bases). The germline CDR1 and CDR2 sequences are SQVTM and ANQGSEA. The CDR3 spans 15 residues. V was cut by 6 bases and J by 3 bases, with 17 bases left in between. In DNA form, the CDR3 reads TGCAGCGTCCTCCCGTTAGGGGCCGCTAATGAAAAACTGTTTTTT. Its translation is CSVLPLGAANEKLFF.